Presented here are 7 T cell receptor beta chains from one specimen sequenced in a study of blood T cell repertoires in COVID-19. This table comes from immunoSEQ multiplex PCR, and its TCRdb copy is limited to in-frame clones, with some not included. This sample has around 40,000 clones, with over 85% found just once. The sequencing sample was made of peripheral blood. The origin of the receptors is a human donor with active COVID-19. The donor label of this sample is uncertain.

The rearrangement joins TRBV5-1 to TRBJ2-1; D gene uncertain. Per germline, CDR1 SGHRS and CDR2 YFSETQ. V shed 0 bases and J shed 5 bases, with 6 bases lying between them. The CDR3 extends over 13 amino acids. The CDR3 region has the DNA TGCGCCAGCAGCTTGGCCGGTAACAATGAGCAGTTCTTC. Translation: CASSLAGNNEQFF.

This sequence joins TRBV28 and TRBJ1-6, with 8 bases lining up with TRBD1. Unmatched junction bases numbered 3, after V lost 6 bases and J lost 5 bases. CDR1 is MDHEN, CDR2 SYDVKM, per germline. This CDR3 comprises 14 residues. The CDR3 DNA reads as TGTGCCAGCAGGGACAGGGTTAATAATTCACCCCTCCACTTT. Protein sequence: CASRDRVNNSPLHF. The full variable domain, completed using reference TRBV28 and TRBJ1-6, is DVKVTQSSRYLVKRTGEKVFLECVQDMDHENMFWYRQDPGLGLRLIYFSYDVKMKEKGDIPEGYSVSREKKERFSLILESASTNQTSMYLCASRDRVNNSPLHFGNGTRLTVT.

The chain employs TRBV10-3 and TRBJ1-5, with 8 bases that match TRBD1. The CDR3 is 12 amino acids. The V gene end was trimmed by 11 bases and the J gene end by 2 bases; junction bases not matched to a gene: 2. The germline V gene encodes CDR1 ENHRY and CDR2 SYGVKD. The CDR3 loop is CAVGQGNQPQHF. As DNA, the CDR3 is TGTGCCGTGGGACAGGGCAATCAGCCCCAGCATTTT.

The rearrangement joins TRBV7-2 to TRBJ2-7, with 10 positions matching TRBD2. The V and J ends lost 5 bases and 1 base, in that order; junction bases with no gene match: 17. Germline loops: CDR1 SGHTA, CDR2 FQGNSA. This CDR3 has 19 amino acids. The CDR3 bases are TGTGCCAGCAGCGCCCCCAGAACTAGCGGGAAAGGAGGGTCCTACGAGCAGTACTTC. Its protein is CASSAPRTSGKGGSYEQYF. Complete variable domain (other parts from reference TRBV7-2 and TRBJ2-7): GAGVSQSPSNKVTEKGKDVELRCDPISGHTALYWYRQSLGQGLEFLIYFQGNSAPDKSGLPSDRFSAERTGGSVSTLTIQRTQQEDSAVYLCASSAPRTSGKGGSYEQYFGPGTRLTVT.

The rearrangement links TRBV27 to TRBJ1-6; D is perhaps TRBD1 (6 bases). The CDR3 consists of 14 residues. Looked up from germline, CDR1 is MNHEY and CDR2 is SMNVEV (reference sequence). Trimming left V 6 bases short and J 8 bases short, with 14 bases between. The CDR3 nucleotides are TGTGCCAGCAGCCCCGGACAGTTAGATTCACCCCTCCACTTT. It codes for CASSPGQLDSPLHF.

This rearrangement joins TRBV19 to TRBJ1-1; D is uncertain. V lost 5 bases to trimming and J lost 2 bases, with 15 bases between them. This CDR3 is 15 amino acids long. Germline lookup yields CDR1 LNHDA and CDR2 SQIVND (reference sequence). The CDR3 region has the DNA TGTGCCAGTAGTGGAGACCCACGGAGAAACACTGAAGCTTTCTTT. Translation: CASSGDPRRNTEAFF.

Here the CDR3 DNA reads TGTGCCAGCAGCCAACCGGGACAGGGGACCGGGGCCAACGTCCTGACTTTC. Its protein product is CASSQPGQGTGANVLTF. The chain recombines TRBV7-9 with TRBJ2-6; 10 nucleotides line up with TRBD1. The CDR3 is 17 amino acids. V lost 5 bases to trimming and J lost 4 bases; unmatched junction nucleotides: 8. Germline V gene sequence: CDR1 SEHNR, CDR2 FQNEAQ (reference sequence).